Listed below are T cell receptor beta chains from one sample, sequenced in a study of T cell responses to AZD1222 COVID-19 vaccine. The assay was immunoSEQ multiplex PCR, and TCRdb's table has in-frame clones only and misses some. The sample records roughly 150,000 clones, approximately 90% being singletons. The sample here was peripheral blood, taken 28 days after the second AZD1222 dose. The origin of the receptors is an adult who received the AZD1222 COVID-19 vaccine. Both conserved end residues are part of each CDR3. D genes are given only for firm matches. Clone size is not always given. Where it is, it says once, few, many or a class for expanded clones.

d_call: TRBD1; v_call: TRBV7-3; clone_size: .; j_call: TRBJ2-1; cdr3_nt: TGTGCCAGCAGCCCAGGGGGCCCTTACAATGAGCAGTTCTTC; cdr3_aa: CASSPGGPYNEQFF
d_call: .; v_call: TRBV7-8; clone_size: .; j_call: TRBJ2-7; cdr3_nt: TGTGCCAGCAGCCCTGGGGGCGAGCAGTACTTC; cdr3_aa: CASSPGGEQYF
d_call: .; v_call: TRBV5-6; clone_size: .; j_call: TRBJ1-6; cdr3_nt: TGTGCCAGCAGTCCTGGGTGGGGGTCCCTTGCCCTCCACTTT; cdr3_aa: CASSPGWGSLALHF
d_call: TRBD1; v_call: TRBV9; clone_size: .; j_call: TRBJ2-2; cdr3_nt: TGTGCCAGCAGCGCCGACAGGGATGGTAACACCGGGGAGCTGTTTTTT; cdr3_aa: CASSADRDGNTGELFF
d_call: .; v_call: TRBV6-5; clone_size: once; j_call: TRBJ1-2; cdr3_nt: TGTGCCAGCAGCCGACACCAACCTAACTATGGCTACACCTTC; cdr3_aa: CASSRHQPNYGYTF
d_call: TRBD2; v_call: TRBV5-1; clone_size: .; j_call: TRBJ2-7; cdr3_nt: TGCGCCAGCAGCGGAACTAGCGAACCATACGAGCAGTACTTC; cdr3_aa: CASSGTSEPYEQYF
d_call: .; v_call: TRBV4-2; clone_size: .; j_call: TRBJ2-7; cdr3_nt: TGTGCCAGCAGCCCCCAACAGGGGAGGTCCTCGTACGAGCAGTACTTC; cdr3_aa: CASSPQQGRSSYEQYF
d_call: .; v_call: TRBV3-1/TRBV3-2; clone_size: .; j_call: TRBJ2-1; cdr3_nt: TGTGCCAGCAGCCAAGACGTAGCGGCATCCTACAATGAGCAGTTCTTC; cdr3_aa: CASSQDVAASYNEQFF
d_call: .; v_call: TRBV19; clone_size: .; j_call: TRBJ2-3; cdr3_nt: TGTGCCAGTAGGAAAAGTGGAGCTAACACAGATACGCAGTATTTT; cdr3_aa: CASRKSGANTDTQYF
d_call: TRBD2; v_call: TRBV14; clone_size: .; j_call: TRBJ2-1; cdr3_nt: TGTGCCAGCAGCCAAGAAGGACTAGCGACGAATGAGCAGTTCTTC; cdr3_aa: CASSQEGLATNEQFF
d_call: .; v_call: TRBV7-2; clone_size: .; j_call: TRBJ1-6; cdr3_nt: TGTGCCAGCAGCTTAGTGGGATCACCCCTCCACTTT; cdr3_aa: CASSLVGSPLHF
d_call: .; v_call: TRBV11-1; clone_size: .; j_call: TRBJ2-7; cdr3_nt: TGTGCCAGCAGTCATATAGACTACGAGCAGTACTTC; cdr3_aa: CASSHIDYEQYF
d_call: .; v_call: TRBV14; clone_size: .; j_call: TRBJ2-2; cdr3_nt: TGTGCCAGCAGCCAATGGGGCACCGGGGAGCTGTTTTTT; cdr3_aa: CASSQWGTGELFF
d_call: .; v_call: TRBV7-9; clone_size: .; j_call: TRBJ2-3; cdr3_nt: TGTGCCAGCAGCTTAGGACCACAGCCAAGCACAGATACGCAGTATTTT; cdr3_aa: CASSLGPQPSTDTQYF
d_call: TRBD2; v_call: TRBV5-1; clone_size: .; j_call: TRBJ2-3; cdr3_nt: TGCGCCAGCAGCTCCCTCTTAGCGGGGGGGCGGGCAGATACGCAGTATTTT; cdr3_aa: CASSSLLAGGRADTQYF
d_call: .; v_call: TRBV5-6; clone_size: few; j_call: TRBJ1-1; cdr3_nt: TGTGCCAGCAGCTTGATCGGTTGGACAACCGATATGAACACTGAAGCTTTCTTT; cdr3_aa: CASSLIGWTTDMNTEAFF
d_call: .; v_call: TRBV18; clone_size: once; j_call: TRBJ2-3; cdr3_nt: TGTGCCAGCTCACTGGGAAGCACAGATACGCAGTATTTT; cdr3_aa: CASSLGSTDTQYF
d_call: .; v_call: TRBV29-1; clone_size: .; j_call: TRBJ1-2; cdr3_nt: TGCAGCGTTGGGTCTTTGGGAGAGCGTGGCTACACCTTC; cdr3_aa: CSVGSLGERGYTF
d_call: .; v_call: TRBV23-1; clone_size: .; j_call: TRBJ1-3; cdr3_nt: TGCGCCAGCAGTCAATTTCGGGCCCGGGGGAGCTCTGGAAACACCATATATTTT; cdr3_aa: CASSQFRARGSSGNTIYF
d_call: .; v_call: TRBV28; clone_size: .; j_call: TRBJ1-5; cdr3_nt: TGTGCCAGCCCTCCTTTAGCCTCACTCCTAGGGCCCCAGCATTTT; cdr3_aa: CASPPLASLLGPQHF
d_call: .; v_call: TRBV28; clone_size: .; j_call: TRBJ1-2; cdr3_nt: TGTGCCAGCAGCCCTAACCCGACAGGATCTAGCTATGGCTACACCTTC; cdr3_aa: CASSPNPTGSSYGYTF
d_call: .; v_call: TRBV7-9; clone_size: .; j_call: TRBJ2-1; cdr3_nt: TGTGCCAGCAGCTTACCTGGGAGGGGGCGCGACTATGAGCAGTTCTTC; cdr3_aa: CASSLPGRGRDYEQFF
d_call: TRBD1; v_call: TRBV5-4; clone_size: .; j_call: TRBJ1-2; cdr3_nt: TGTGCCAGCAGCTGGGACAGGGGCGCGACTGCTGGCTACACCTTC; cdr3_aa: CASSWDRGATAGYTF
d_call: TRBD1; v_call: TRBV10-3; clone_size: .; j_call: TRBJ2-7; cdr3_nt: TGTGCCATCAGCAGACAGGGGTCCACGATGCACGAGCAGTACTTC; cdr3_aa: CAISRQGSTMHEQYF
d_call: TRBD2; v_call: TRBV7-2; clone_size: few; j_call: TRBJ2-2; cdr3_nt: TGTGCCAGCAGAGCCGGGACTATAAACACCGGGGAGCTGTTTTTT; cdr3_aa: CASRAGTINTGELFF
d_call: .; v_call: TRBV5-1; clone_size: .; j_call: TRBJ2-2; cdr3_nt: TGCGCCAGCAGCTTGAAGGGACATTCGAACACCGGGGAGCTGTTTTTT; cdr3_aa: CASSLKGHSNTGELFF
d_call: .; v_call: TRBV6-1; clone_size: .; j_call: TRBJ2-7; cdr3_nt: TGTGCCAGCAGTGAGACCATCTTCTACGAGCAGTACTTC; cdr3_aa: CASSETIFYEQYF
d_call: TRBD1; v_call: TRBV28; clone_size: .; j_call: TRBJ1-5; cdr3_nt: TGTGCCAGCACCCGGCGGCAGGGGGCTAGCAATCAGCCCCAGCATTTT; cdr3_aa: CASTRRQGASNQPQHF
d_call: TRBD2; v_call: TRBV7-2; clone_size: .; j_call: TRBJ2-5; cdr3_nt: TGTGCCAGCAGCCTTAGCGGGGGGGTGATGGAGACCCAGTACTTC; cdr3_aa: CASSLSGGVMETQYF
d_call: .; v_call: TRBV5-6; clone_size: .; j_call: TRBJ2-2; cdr3_nt: TGTGCCAGCAGCTTGCTGGGCCCCGGGGAGCTGTTTTTT; cdr3_aa: CASSLLGPGELFF
d_call: .; v_call: TRBV21-1; clone_size: .; j_call: TRBJ2-3; cdr3_nt: TGTGCCAGCAGCTTTGGGGCAGATACGCAGTATTTT; cdr3_aa: CASSFGADTQYF
d_call: TRBD2; v_call: TRBV3-1/TRBV3-2; clone_size: few; j_call: TRBJ2-7; cdr3_nt: TGTGCCAGCAGCCAAGTTGTAGCGGGACAATACGAGCAGTACTTC; cdr3_aa: CASSQVVAGQYEQYF
d_call: .; v_call: TRBV9; clone_size: .; j_call: TRBJ1-1; cdr3_nt: TGTGCCAGCAGCGTAGTGTATAGGGCTGAAGCTTTCTTT; cdr3_aa: CASSVVYRAEAFF
d_call: .; v_call: TRBV2; clone_size: .; j_call: TRBJ1-3; cdr3_nt: TGTGCCAGCCACTATTACTCTGGAAACACCATATATTTT; cdr3_aa: CASHYYSGNTIYF
d_call: .; v_call: TRBV3-1/TRBV3-2; clone_size: .; j_call: TRBJ2-7; cdr3_nt: TGTGCCAGCAGCCAAAGAGGTCGCGAGCAGTACTTC; cdr3_aa: CASSQRGREQYF
d_call: TRBD1; v_call: TRBV5-1; clone_size: few; j_call: TRBJ1-3; cdr3_nt: TGCGCCAGCAGCCCTGGGACAGGGAGGGACACCATATATTTT; cdr3_aa: CASSPGTGRDTIYF
d_call: .; v_call: TRBV7-8; clone_size: .; j_call: TRBJ1-2; cdr3_nt: TGTGCCAGCAGCTTCAGACAGGACCGCGGCTACACCTTC; cdr3_aa: CASSFRQDRGYTF
d_call: .; v_call: TRBV2; clone_size: .; j_call: TRBJ2-7; cdr3_nt: TGTGCCAGCAGTGTCGGGGTCTACGAGCAGTACTTC; cdr3_aa: CASSVGVYEQYF
d_call: TRBD1; v_call: TRBV27; clone_size: .; j_call: TRBJ1-1; cdr3_nt: TGTGCCAGCAGTTCTCGACAGGGAGGGTTCACTGAAGCTTTCTTT; cdr3_aa: CASSSRQGGFTEAFF
d_call: .; v_call: TRBV30; clone_size: .; j_call: TRBJ1-5; cdr3_nt: TGTGCCTGGAGTGTTGGAGCTTATAGCAATCAGCCCCAGCATTTT; cdr3_aa: CAWSVGAYSNQPQHF
d_call: .; v_call: TRBV3-1/TRBV3-2; clone_size: .; j_call: TRBJ2-7; cdr3_nt: TGTGCCAGCAGCCCTGACCGTTACGAGCAGTACTTC; cdr3_aa: CASSPDRYEQYF
d_call: TRBD1; v_call: TRBV7-9; clone_size: .; j_call: TRBJ1-4; cdr3_nt: TGTGCCAGCAGCGGGGTGGGACAGCCTAATGAAAAACTGTTTTTT; cdr3_aa: CASSGVGQPNEKLFF